The clone carrying this T cell receptor beta chain appeared a single time. Its specificity is unknown. One junction end does not reproduce the germline sequence, and a read error may be involved. Other DNA sequences in this specimen translate into the identical CDR3. Germline lookup yields CDR1 SNHLY and CDR2 FYNNEI. The CDR3 loop spans 12 amino acids. Generated by immunoSEQ multiplex PCR, the TCRdb table keeps only in-frame clones and is missing some. The sample shows some 50,000 clones, 81% of them seen only once. This specimen comes from a study of OX40 agonist ivuxolimab in advanced cancers. About the research overall: The study enrolled dose-escalation patients with hepatocellular carcinoma, melanoma, renal cell or head and neck cancer. Males comprised roughly four fifths of the group, whose mean age was around 62 years (range about 20 to 90). The study, taken as a whole, reports: Both CD4+ and CD8+ T cell populations in blood had undergone clonal expansion by week 6 at 0.1 to 3.0 mg/kg. On average, a greater number of expanded clones characterised CD8+ T cells relative to CD4+.

The clonotype was recovered from an adult with an advanced solid tumor such as melanoma, head and neck, liver or kidney cancer. This sequence joins TRBV2 and TRBJ1-2, with unresolved D. The sequencing used CD4+ or CD8+ T cells sorted from blood, collected in a trial of the OX40 agonist ivuxolimab. CDR3 sequence reads: CASKGWTAGYTF. DNA of the CDR3: TGCGCCAGCAAGGGATGGACGGCTGGCTACACCTTC.